A selection of T cell receptor beta chains follows, all from one sample in a study of blood T cells in healthy people across ages. TCRdb independently ran MiXCR on the 5' RACE reads; one entry per CDR3 protein. This sample yields some 940,000 distinct CDR3 sequences, of which just under 30% are seen a single time; roughly 10% belongs to the top ten. This sample also appeared in a second study, on T cells of mothers and their children.

Sequences were obtained from blood. These receptors were obtained from a woman aged 40-49 years in good health. Each CDR3 is given with its conserved first and last residue. The order of the fields is J gene, V gene, D gene, clone size, CDR3 DNA, CDR3 protein. The D gene is left open where the match is weak. Clone size is given for some rows only: seen once, a few or many times, or a class if the clone is expanded.

J: TRBJ1-1
V: TRBV28
D: -
size: -
DNA: TGTGCCAGCAGTGGGGTCGTGGGGCCCACTGAAGCTTTCTTT
CDR3: CASSGVVGPTEAFF

J: TRBJ2-3
V: TRBV9
D: -
size: many
DNA: TGTGCCAGCAGCGCCGAGGACACAGATACGCAGTATTTT
CDR3: CASSAEDTDTQYF

J: TRBJ2-5
V: TRBV29-1
D: -
size: many
DNA: TGCAGCGTTGAAACAGGTGAAAAGACCCAGTACTTC
CDR3: CSVETGEKTQYF

J: TRBJ2-5
V: TRBV7-2
D: -
size: -
DNA: TGTGCCAGCAGCCGGACTATCTCTAGAGAGACCCAGTACTTC
CDR3: CASSRTISRETQYF

J: TRBJ2-5
V: TRBV5-1
D: TRBD2
size: many
DNA: TGCGCCAGCAGCTTGGTTTCTAGCGGGGGGGCAGAGACCCAGTACTTC
CDR3: CASSLVSSGGAETQYF

J: TRBJ1-1
V: TRBV29-1
D: TRBD1
size: -
DNA: TGCAGCGTGACGGGGAGGACAGGGAGGAACACTGAAGCTTTCTTT
CDR3: CSVTGRTGRNTEAFF

J: TRBJ2-7
V: TRBV5-1
D: TRBD2
size: -
DNA: TGCGCCAGCAGCCCCCGGACTAGCGGGGCGGTTCACGAGCAGTACTTC
CDR3: CASSPRTSGAVHEQYF

J: TRBJ2-1
V: TRBV7-9
D: TRBD1
size: -
DNA: TGTGCCAGCAGCTTACTTCGGACAGGGGGCCTCAATGAGCAGTTCTTC
CDR3: CASSLLRTGGLNEQFF

J: TRBJ2-7
V: TRBV9
D: TRBD1
size: -
DNA: TGTGCCAGCAGCGTCCATTTGACCGGGACAGGGGACGAGCAGTACTTC
CDR3: CASSVHLTGTGDEQYF

J: TRBJ2-7
V: TRBV15
D: TRBD1
size: many
DNA: TGTGCCACCGGGACAGGGCTAACCTACGAGCAGTACTTC
CDR3: CATGTGLTYEQYF

J: TRBJ1-5
V: TRBV20-1
D: TRBD1
size: -
DNA: TGCAGTGCTCGACCGACAGGGCAGAGCAATCAGCCCCAGCATTTT
CDR3: CSARPTGQSNQPQHF

J: TRBJ2-3
V: TRBV7-3
D: TRBD1
size: -
DNA: TGTGCCAGCAGCCGGGACAGGGGTGGTGCAGATACGCAGTATTTT
CDR3: CASSRDRGGADTQYF

J: TRBJ2-5
V: TRBV12-3/TRBV12-4
D: -
size: many
DNA: TGTGCCAGCAGTCCACATCAGGGGTATCAAGAGACCCAGTACTTC
CDR3: CASSPHQGYQETQYF

J: TRBJ2-1
V: TRBV10-3
D: -
size: -
DNA: TGTGCCATCACCGGATCATTGGGGCGGGACTCCTACAATGAGCAGTTCTTC
CDR3: CAITGSLGRDSYNEQFF

J: TRBJ2-7
V: TRBV3-1
D: TRBD1
size: -
DNA: TGTGCCAGCAGCCGAATAGCGACGGGACAGGTCTACGAGCAGTACTTC
CDR3: CASSRIATGQVYEQYF

J: TRBJ2-3
V: TRBV10-2
D: TRBD1
size: -
DNA: TGCGCCAGCAGTGTACTACAGGGGACAGATACGCAGTATTTT
CDR3: CASSVLQGTDTQYF

J: TRBJ1-2
V: TRBV19
D: TRBD1
size: few
DNA: TGTGCCAGTAGTGGGGACAGGCCCTATGGCTACACCTTC
CDR3: CASSGDRPYGYTF

J: TRBJ1-2
V: TRBV29-1
D: -
size: -
DNA: TGCAGCGGACAGGACGTCCGATATGGCTACACCTTC
CDR3: CSGQDVRYGYTF

J: TRBJ1-2
V: TRBV14
D: -
size: many
DNA: TGTGCCAGCAGCCAAGTACGTTCCTATGGCTACACCTTC
CDR3: CASSQVRSYGYTF

J: TRBJ2-4
V: TRBV12-3/TRBV12-4
D: TRBD2
size: -
DNA: TGTGCCAGCAGGGGGATCGGGGGGTGGAACATTCAGTACTTC
CDR3: CASRGIGGWNIQYF

J: TRBJ1-2
V: TRBV12-3/TRBV12-4
D: -
size: many
DNA: TGTGCCAGCAGTTTACCGGGTCGCTATGGCTACACCTTC
CDR3: CASSLPGRYGYTF

J: TRBJ1-1
V: TRBV6-5
D: -
size: few
DNA: TGTGCCAGCAGTTACTCGAGGATATCCATGAACACTGAAGCTTTCTTT
CDR3: CASSYSRISMNTEAFF

J: TRBJ2-3
V: TRBV9
D: -
size: -
DNA: TGTGCCAGCAGCGTAGGACAGGGAGGCGGCACAGATACGCAGTATTTT
CDR3: CASSVGQGGGTDTQYF

J: TRBJ2-3
V: TRBV3-1
D: -
size: -
DNA: TGTGCCAGCAGCCGGTCACTTGTCACAGATACGCAGTATTTT
CDR3: CASSRSLVTDTQYF

J: TRBJ2-1
V: TRBV2
D: -
size: -
DNA: TGTGCCAGCAGGGTCGGCCCCCAGACCCAGTTCTTC
CDR3: CASRVGPQTQFF

J: TRBJ2-1
V: TRBV6-6
D: -
size: -
DNA: TGTGCCAGCAGTTACGGGTGGGGCTACGAGCAGTTCTTC
CDR3: CASSYGWGYEQFF